This T cell receptor beta chain was sequenced during a study of PD-1 blockade in mismatch repair-deficient tumors. Across the study: All were previously treated, progressing patients with about twelve mismatch repair-deficient cancer types. Regarding the study as a whole: Tumor-resident clones, often undetectable pretreatment in blood, expanded then contracted after pembrolizumab.

Every patient had mismatch repair deficiency by PCR or immunohistochemistry. The TCR-sequenced patients were three responders to pembrolizumab. Sequencing was performed with immunoSEQ multiplex PCR; in TCRdb, only in-frame clones are kept and a portion is missing. The top ten hold 10% to 15% of the sample, which has around 120,000 clones, around nine tenths seen once. CDR1 is MNHEY, CDR2 SMNVEV, per germline (reference sequence). J lost 7 bases, V lost 10 bases, and 18 bases had no gene match. The CDR3 sequence is 15 residues long. In the case of this clone: The antigen is undetermined.

The chain joins TRBV27 to TRBJ2-7, with TRBD2 identical over 8 bases. The sequence derives from an adult with mismatch repair-deficient cancer. The sample was peripheral blood, taken approximately 70 weeks after starting pembrolizumab. The CDR3 sequence: CATKLAAERGWEQYF. The CDR3, as DNA: TGTGCCACCAAACTAGCGGCGGAACGGGGGTGGGAGCAGTACTTC.